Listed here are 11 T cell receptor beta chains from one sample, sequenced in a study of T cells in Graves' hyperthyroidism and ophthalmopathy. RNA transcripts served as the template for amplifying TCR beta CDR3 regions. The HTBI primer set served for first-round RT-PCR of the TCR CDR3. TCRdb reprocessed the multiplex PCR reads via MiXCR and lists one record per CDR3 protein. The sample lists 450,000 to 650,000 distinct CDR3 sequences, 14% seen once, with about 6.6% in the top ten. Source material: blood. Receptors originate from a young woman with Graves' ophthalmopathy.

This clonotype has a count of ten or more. The CDR3 loop reads CASSPAASSYNEQFF. The CDR3 DNA sequence: TGTGCCAGCAGTCCTGCAGCGAGCTCCTACAATGAGCAGTTCTTC. The rearrangement uses TRBV28 and TRBJ2-1; D is undetermined. V lost 5 bases, J lost 0 bases, and 11 bases lay in between. Germline lookup yields CDR1 MDHEN and CDR2 SYDVKM. The CDR3 extends over 15 amino acids. Using reference TRBV28 and TRBJ2-1 for the parts outside the CDR3, the full variable domain is DVKVTQSSRYLVKRTGEKVFLECVQDMDHENMFWYRQDPGLGLRLIYFSYDVKMKEKGDIPEGYSVSREKKERFSLILESASTNQTSMYLCASSPAASSYNEQFFGPGTRLTVL.

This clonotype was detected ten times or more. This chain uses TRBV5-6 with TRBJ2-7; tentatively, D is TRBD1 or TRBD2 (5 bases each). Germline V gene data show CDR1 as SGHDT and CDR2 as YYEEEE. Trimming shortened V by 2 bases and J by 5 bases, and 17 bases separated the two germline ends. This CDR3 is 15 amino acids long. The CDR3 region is CASSFLGELIDEQYF. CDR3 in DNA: TGTGCCAGCAGCTTCCTGGGGGAGTTGATCGACGAGCAGTACTTC.

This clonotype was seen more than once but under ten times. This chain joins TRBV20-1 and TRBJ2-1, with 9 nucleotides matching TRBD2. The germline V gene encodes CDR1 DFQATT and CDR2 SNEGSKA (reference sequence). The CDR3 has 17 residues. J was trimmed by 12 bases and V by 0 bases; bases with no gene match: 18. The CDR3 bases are TGCAGTGCTAGAGATCCCGCGGTAGGCGGGAGGGCCTTATGGCAGTTCTTC. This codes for CSARDPAVGGRALWQFF.

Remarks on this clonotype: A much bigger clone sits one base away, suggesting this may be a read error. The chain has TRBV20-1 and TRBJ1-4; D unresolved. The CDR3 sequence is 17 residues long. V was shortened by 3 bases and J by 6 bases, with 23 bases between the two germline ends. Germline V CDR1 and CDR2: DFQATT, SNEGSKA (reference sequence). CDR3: CSASVGYIPRLDEKLFF. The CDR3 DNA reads TGCAGTGCTAGTGTGGGATACATCCCGCGACTGGATGAAAAACTGTTTTTT.

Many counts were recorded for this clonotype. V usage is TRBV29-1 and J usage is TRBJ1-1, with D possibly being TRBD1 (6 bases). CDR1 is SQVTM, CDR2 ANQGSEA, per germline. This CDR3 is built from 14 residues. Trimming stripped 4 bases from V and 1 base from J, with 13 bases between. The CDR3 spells CSVAPGHQNTEAFF. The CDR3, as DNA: TGCAGCGTTGCTCCGGGACACCAGAACACTGAAGCTTTCTTT. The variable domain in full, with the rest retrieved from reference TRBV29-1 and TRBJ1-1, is SAVISQKPSRDICQRGTSLTIQCQVDSQVTMMFWYRQQPGQSLTLIATANQGSEATYESGFVIDKFPISRPNLTFSTLTVSNMSPEDSSIYLCSVAPGHQNTEAFFGQGTRLTVV.

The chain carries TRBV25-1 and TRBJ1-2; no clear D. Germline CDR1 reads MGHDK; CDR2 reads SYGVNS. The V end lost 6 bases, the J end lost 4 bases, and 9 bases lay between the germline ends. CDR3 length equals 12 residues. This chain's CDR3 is CASRTRSYGYTF. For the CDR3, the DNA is TGTGCCAGCAGAACCAGGTCCTATGGCTACACCTTC.

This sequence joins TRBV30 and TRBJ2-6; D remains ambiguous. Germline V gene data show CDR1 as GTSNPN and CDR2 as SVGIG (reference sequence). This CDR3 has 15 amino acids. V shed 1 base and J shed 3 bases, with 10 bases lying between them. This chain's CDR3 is CAWSAPGVGANVLTF. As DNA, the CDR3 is TGTGCCTGGAGTGCCCCAGGTGTTGGGGCCAACGTCCTGACTTTC.

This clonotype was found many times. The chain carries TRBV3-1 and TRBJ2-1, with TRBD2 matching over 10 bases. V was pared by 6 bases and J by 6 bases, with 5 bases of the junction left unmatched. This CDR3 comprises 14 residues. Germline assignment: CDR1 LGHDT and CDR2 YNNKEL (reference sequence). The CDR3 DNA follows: TGTGCCAGCAGTATCCTAGCGGGAGCCAATGAGCAGTTCTTC. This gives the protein CASSILAGANEQFF.

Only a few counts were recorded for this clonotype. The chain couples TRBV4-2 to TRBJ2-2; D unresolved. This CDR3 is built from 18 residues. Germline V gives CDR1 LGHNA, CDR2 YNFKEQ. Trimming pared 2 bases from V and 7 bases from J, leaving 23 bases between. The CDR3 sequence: CASSQKTNRAPLGGELFF. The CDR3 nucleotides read TGTGCCAGCAGCCAAAAGACAAACCGGGCCCCACTCGGCGGGGAGCTGTTTTTT.

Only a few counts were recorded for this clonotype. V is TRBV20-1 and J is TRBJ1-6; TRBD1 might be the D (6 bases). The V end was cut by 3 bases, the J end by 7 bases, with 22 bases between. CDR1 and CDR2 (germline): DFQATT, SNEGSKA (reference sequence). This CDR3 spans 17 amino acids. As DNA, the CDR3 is TGCAGTGCTAGGGCCTCCACCGGGACAATAGACAATTCACCCCTCCACTTT. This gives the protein CSARASTGTIDNSPLHF.

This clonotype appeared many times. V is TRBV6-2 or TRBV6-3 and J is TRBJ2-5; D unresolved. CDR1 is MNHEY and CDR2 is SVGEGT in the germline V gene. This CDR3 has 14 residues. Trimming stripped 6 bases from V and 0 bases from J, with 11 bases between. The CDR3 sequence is CASRITDYQETQYF. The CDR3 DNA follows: TGTGCCAGCAGGATCACAGATTACCAAGAGACCCAGTACTTC.